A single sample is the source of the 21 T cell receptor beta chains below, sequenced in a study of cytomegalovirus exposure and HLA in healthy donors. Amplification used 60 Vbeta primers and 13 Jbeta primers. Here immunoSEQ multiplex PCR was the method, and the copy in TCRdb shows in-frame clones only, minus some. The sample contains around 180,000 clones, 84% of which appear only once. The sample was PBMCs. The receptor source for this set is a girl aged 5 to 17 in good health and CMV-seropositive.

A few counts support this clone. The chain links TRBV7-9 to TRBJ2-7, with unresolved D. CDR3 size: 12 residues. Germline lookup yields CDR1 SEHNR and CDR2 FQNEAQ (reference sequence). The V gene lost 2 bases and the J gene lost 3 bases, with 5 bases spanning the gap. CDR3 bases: TGTGCCAGCAGCTTAAACAGCTACGAGCAGTACTTC. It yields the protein CASSLNSYEQYF.

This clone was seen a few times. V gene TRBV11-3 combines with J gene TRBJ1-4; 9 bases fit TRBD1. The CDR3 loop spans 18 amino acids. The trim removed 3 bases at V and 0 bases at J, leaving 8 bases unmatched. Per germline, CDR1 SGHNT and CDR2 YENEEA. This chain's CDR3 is CASSFSLGQGATNEKLFF. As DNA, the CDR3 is TGTGCCAGCAGCTTTAGTTTGGGACAGGGCGCAACTAATGAAAAACTGTTTTTT. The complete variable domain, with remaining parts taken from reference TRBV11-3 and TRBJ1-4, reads EAGVVQSPRYKIIEKKQPVAFWCNPISGHNTLYWYLQNLGQGPELLIRYENEEAVDDSQLPKDRFSAERLKGVDSTLKIQPAELGDSAVYLCASSFSLGQGATNEKLFFGSGTQLSVL.

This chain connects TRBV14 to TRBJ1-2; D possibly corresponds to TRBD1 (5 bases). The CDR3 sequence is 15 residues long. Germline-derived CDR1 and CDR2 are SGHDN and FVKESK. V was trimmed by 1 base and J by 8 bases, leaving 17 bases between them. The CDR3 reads CASSQVVGAQGGYTF. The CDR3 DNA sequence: TGTGCCAGCAGCCAAGTCGTAGGGGCACAAGGAGGCTACACCTTC.

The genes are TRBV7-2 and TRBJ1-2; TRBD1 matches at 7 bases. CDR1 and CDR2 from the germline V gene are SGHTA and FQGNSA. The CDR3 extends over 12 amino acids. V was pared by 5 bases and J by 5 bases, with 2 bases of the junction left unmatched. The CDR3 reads CASSRDRYGYTF. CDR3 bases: TGTGCCAGCAGCCGGGACAGATATGGCTACACCTTC.

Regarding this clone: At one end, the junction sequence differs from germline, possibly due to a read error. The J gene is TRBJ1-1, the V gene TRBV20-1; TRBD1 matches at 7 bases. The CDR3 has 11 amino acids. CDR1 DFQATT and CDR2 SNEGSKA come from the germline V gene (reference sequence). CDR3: CSPRGPTEAFF. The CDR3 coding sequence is TGCAGTCCTAGGGGGCCCACTGAAGCTTTCTTT.

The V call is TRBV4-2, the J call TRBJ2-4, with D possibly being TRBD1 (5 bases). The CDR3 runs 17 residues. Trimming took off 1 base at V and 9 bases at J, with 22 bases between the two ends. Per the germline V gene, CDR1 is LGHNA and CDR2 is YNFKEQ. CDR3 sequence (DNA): TGTGCCAGCAGCCAAGTCTGGCAGGGTCGGGCCGAAGGCATTCAGTACTTC. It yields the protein CASSQVWQGRAEGIQYF.

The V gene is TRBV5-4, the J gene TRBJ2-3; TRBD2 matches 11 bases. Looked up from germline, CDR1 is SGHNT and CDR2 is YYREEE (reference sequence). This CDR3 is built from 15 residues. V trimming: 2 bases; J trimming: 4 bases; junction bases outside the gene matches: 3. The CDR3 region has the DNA TGTGCCAGCAGCTTCACTAGCGGGGGAGCAGATACGCAGTATTTT. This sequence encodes CASSFTSGGADTQYF.

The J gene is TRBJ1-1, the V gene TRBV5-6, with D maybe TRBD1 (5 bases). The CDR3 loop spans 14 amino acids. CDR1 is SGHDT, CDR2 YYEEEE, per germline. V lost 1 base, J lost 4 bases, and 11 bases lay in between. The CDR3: CASSLRGWGTEAFF. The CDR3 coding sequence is TGTGCCAGCAGCTTGAGGGGCTGGGGCACTGAAGCTTTCTTT. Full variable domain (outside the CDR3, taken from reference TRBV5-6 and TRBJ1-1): DAGVTQSPTHLIKTRGQQVTLRCSPKSGHDTVSWYQQALGQGPQFIFQYYEEEERQRGNFPDRFSGHQFPNYSSELNVNALLLGDSALYLCASSLRGWGTEAFFGQGTRLTVV.

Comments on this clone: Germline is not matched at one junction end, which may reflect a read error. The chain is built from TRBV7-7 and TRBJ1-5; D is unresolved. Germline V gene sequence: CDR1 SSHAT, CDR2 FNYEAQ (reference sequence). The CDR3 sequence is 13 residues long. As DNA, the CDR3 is TGTGCTAGCAGCTTAGAGCAAAATCAGCCCCAGCATTTT. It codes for CASSLEQNQPQHF.

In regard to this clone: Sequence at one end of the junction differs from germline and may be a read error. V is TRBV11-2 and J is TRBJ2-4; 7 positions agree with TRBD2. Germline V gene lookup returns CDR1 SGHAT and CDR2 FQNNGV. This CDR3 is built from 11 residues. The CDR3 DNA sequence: TGTGCCAGCAGCCCGGGAGGTATTCGGTACTTC. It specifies CASSPGGIRYF.

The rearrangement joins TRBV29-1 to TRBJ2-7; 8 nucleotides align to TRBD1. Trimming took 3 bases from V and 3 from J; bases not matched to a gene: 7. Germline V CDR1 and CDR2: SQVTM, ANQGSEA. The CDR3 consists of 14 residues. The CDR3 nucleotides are TGCAGCGTTGAGCTGATAGGACAGGGCTACGAGCAGTACTTC. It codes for CSVELIGQGYEQYF.

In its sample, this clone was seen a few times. The CDR3 loop is CASSLSQGEGYTF. CDR3 in DNA: TGTGCCAGCAGCTTAAGCCAGGGGGAAGGCTACACCTTC. The chain carries TRBV7-9 and TRBJ1-2, with 7 bases fitting TRBD1. V was pared by 2 bases and J by 8 bases, with 5 bases of the junction left unmatched. This CDR3 has 13 residues. Germline V lookup: CDR1 SEHNR, CDR2 FQNEAQ (reference sequence).

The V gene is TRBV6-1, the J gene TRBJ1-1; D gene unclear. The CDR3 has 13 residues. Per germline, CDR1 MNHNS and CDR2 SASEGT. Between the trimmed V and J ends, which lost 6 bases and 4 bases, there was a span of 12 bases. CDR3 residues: CASRTGIGTEAFF. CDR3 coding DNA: TGTGCCAGCAGGACGGGGATTGGCACTGAAGCTTTCTTT.

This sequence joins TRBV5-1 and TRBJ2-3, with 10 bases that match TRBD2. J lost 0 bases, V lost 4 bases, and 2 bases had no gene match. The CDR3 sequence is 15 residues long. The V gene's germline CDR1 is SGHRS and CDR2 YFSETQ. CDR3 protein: CASSRTSGSTDTQYF. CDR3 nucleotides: TGCGCCAGCAGCCGGACTAGCGGTAGCACAGATACGCAGTATTTT.

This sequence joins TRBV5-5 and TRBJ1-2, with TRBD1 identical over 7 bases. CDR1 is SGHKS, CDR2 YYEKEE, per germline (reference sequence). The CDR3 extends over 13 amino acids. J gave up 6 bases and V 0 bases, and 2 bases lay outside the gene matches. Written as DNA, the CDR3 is TGTGCCAGCAGCTTGGTGGGGACAGATGGCTACACCTTC. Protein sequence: CASSLVGTDGYTF.

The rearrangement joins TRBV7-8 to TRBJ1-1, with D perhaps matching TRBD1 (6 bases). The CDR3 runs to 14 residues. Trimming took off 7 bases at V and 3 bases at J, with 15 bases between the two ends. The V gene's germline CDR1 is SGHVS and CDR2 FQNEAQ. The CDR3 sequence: CASNYGGLDTEAFF. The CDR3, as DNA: TGTGCCAGCAACTACGGGGGGCTTGACACTGAAGCTTTCTTT.

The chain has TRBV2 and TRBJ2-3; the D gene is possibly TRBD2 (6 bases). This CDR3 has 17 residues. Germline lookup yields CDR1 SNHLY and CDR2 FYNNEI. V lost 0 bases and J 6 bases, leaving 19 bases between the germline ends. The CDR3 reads CASSEAGMGGMRDTQYF. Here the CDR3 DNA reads TGTGCCAGCAGTGAAGCGGGGATGGGCGGGATGAGGGATACGCAGTATTTT.

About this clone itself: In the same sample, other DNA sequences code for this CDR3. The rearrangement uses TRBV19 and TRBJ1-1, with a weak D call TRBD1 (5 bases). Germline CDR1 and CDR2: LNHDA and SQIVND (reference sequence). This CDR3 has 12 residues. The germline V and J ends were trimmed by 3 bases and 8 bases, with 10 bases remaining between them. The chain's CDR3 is CASSISAGEAFF. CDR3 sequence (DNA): TGTGCCAGTAGTATCTCGGCAGGGGAAGCTTTCTTT. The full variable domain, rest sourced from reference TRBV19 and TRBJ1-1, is DGGITQSPKYLFRKEGQNVTLSCEQNLNHDAMYWYRQDPGQGLRLIYYSQIVNDFQKGDIAEGYSVSREKKESFPLTVTSAQKNPTAFYLCASSISAGEAFFGQGTRLTVV.

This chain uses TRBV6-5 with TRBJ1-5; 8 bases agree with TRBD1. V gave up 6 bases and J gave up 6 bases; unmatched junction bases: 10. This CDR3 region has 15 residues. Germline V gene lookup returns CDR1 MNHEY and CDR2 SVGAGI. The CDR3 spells CASRPTGGQGQPQHF. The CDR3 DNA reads TGTGCCAGCAGACCTACAGGGGGTCAAGGTCAGCCCCAGCATTTT.

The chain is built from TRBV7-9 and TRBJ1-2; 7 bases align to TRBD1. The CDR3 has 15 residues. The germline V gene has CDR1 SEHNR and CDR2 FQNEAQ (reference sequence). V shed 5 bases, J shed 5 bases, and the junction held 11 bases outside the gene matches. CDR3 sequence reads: CASSKLDRDLYGYTF. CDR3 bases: TGTGCCAGCAGCAAGCTCGACAGGGATTTATATGGCTACACCTTC.

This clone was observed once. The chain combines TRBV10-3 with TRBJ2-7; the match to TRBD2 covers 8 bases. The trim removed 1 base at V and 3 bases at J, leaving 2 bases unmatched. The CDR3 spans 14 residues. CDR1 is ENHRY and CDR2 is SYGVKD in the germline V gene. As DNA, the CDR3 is TGTGCCATCAGTGAGTTTAGCGGGAACTACGAGCAGTACTTC. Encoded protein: CAISEFSGNYEQYF.